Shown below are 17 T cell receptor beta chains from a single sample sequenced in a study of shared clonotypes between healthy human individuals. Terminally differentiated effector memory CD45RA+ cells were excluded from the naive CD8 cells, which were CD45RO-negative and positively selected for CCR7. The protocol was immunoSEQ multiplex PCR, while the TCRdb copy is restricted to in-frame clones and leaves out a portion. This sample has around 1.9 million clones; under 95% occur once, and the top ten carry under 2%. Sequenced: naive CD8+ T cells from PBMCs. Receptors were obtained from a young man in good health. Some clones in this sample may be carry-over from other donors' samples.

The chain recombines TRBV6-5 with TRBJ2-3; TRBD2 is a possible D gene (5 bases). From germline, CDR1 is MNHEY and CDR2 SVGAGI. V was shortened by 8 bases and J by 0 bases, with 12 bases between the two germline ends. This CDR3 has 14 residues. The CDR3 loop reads CASGPTGSTDTQYF. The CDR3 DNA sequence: TGTGCCAGCGGCCCAACGGGGAGCACAGATACGCAGTATTTT.

The CDR3 reads CASSYLTSGSRNEQFF. The CDR3 DNA follows: TGTGCCAGCAGTTACTTGACTAGCGGGAGTAGGAATGAGCAGTTCTTC. The genes are TRBV6-5 and TRBJ2-1; 12 positions agree with TRBD2. This CDR3 spans 16 amino acids. The V and J ends lost 1 base and 7 bases, in that order; junction bases with no gene match: 5. The germline V gene encodes CDR1 MNHEY and CDR2 SVGAGI.

The DNA for the CDR3 is TGTGCCAGCAGTTCCGTAGCGGGATACAATGAGCAGTTCTTC. Protein: CASSSVAGYNEQFF. The chain employs TRBV6-5 and TRBJ2-1; the match to TRBD2 covers 8 bases. The germline CDR1 and CDR2 sequences are MNHEY and SVGAGI. J gave up 4 bases and V 4 bases, and 3 bases lay outside the gene matches. The CDR3 has 14 residues.

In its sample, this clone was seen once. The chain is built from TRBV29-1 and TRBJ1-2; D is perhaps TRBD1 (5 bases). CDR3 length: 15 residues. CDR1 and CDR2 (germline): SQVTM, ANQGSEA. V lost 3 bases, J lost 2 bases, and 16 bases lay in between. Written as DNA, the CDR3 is TGCAGCGTTGAGGAGGGACCCTTTGCCAACTATGGCTACACCTTC. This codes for CSVEEGPFANYGYTF.

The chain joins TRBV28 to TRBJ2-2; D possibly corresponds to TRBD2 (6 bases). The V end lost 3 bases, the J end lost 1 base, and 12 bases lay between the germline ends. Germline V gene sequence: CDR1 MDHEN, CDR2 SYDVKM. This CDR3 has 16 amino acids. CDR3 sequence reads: CASSFTTGVNTGELFF. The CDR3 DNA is TGTGCCAGCAGTTTTACGACGGGGGTGAACACCGGGGAGCTGTTTTTT.

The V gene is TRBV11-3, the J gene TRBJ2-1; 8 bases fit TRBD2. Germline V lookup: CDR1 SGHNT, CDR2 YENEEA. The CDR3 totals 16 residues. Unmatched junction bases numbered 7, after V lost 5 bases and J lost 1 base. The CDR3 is CASSPRTSGSYNEQFF. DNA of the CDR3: TGTGCCAGCAGCCCCCGCACTAGCGGATCCTACAATGAGCAGTTCTTC.

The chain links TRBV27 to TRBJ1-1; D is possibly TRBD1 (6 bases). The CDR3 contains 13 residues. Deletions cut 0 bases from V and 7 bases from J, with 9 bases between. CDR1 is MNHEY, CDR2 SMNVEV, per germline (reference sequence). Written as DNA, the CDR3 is TGTGCCAGCAGTTTATCAAAGGGGGGTGAAGCTTTCTTT. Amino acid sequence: CASSLSKGGEAFF.

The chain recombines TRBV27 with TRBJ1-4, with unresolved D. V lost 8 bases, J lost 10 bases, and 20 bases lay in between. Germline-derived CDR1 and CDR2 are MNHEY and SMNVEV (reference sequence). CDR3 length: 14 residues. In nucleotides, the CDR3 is TGTGCCAGCGGCCCGGGTGGGCGCGTCCCAAAACTGTTTTTT. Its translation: CASGPGGRVPKLFF.

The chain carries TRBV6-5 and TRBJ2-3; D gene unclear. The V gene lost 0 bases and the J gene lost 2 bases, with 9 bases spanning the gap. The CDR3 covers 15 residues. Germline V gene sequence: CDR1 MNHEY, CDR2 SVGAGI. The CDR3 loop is CASSYSWQVTDTQYF. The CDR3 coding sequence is TGTGCCAGCAGTTACTCCTGGCAGGTCACAGATACGCAGTATTTT.

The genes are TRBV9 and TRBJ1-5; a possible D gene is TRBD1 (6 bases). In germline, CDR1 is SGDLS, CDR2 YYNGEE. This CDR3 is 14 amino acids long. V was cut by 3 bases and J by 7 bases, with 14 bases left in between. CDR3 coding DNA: TGTGCCAGCAGCGAGGCAGACCAGGGGCAGCCCCAGCATTTT. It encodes CASSEADQGQPQHF.

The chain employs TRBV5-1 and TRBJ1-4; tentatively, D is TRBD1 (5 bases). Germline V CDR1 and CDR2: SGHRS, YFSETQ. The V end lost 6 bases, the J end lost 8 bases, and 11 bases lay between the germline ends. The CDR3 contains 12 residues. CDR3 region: CASMDGGEKLFF. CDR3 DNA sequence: TGCGCCAGCATGGACGGGGGAGAAAAACTGTTTTTT.

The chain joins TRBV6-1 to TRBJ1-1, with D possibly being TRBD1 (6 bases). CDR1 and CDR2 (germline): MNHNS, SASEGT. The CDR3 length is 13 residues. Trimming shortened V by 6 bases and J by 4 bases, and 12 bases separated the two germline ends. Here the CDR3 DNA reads TGTGCCAGCAGAGGAGGGGGGACCACTGAAGCTTTCTTT. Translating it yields CASRGGGTTEAFF.

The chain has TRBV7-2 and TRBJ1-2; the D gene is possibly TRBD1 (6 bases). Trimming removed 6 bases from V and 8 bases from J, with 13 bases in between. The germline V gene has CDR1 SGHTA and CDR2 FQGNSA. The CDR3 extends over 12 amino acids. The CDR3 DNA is TGTGCCAGCAGTCCAAGAGGGGGAGGCTACACCTTC. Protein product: CASSPRGGGYTF.

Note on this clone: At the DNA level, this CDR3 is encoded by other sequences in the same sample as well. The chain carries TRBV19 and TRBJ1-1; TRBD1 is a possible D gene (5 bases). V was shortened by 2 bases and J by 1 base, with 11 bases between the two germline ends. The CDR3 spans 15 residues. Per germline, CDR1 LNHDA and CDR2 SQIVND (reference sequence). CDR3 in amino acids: CASSIPRQGNTEAFF. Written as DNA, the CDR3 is TGTGCCAGTAGTATACCGAGGCAGGGGAACACTGAAGCTTTCTTT.

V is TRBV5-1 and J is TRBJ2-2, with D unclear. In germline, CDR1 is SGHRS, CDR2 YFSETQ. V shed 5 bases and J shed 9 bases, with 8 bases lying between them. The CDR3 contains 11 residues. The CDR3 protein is CASSDAWELFF. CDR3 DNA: TGCGCCAGCAGTGACGCCTGGGAGCTGTTTTTT.

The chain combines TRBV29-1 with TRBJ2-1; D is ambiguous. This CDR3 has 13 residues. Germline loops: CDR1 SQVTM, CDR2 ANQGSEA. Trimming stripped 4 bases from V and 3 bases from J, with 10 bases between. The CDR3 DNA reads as TGCAGCGTTGTACCAGGTAACTACAATGAGCAGTTCTTC. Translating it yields CSVVPGNYNEQFF.

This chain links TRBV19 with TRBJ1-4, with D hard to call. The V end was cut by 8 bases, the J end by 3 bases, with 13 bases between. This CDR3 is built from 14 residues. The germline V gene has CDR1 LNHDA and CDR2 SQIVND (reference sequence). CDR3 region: CASPWPSPNEKLFF. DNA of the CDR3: TGTGCCAGTCCCTGGCCCAGCCCTAATGAAAAACTGTTTTTT.